What follows describes a single T cell receptor (beta chain). The junction and the germline gene differ at one end; a read error may be behind it. Clones were read by immunoSEQ multiplex PCR, and TCRdb kept only the in-frame ones, dropping some. The data show 500,000 to 850,000 clones, 80% to 90% seen once. This sample was included in a study of shared T cell receptors in the human thymus. Germline loops: CDR1 SGHDN, CDR2 FVKESK. This CDR3 is built from 18 residues. The same data also contributed to another study, on human thymus T cells.

The sequencing input was thymocytes. The TCR sequence derives from a boy younger than two with a congenital heart defect. The chain is built from TRBV14 and TRBJ2-2; 12 positions match TRBD1. CDR3 sequence (DNA): TGTGCCAGCAGCCAAGAGAGGGGACAGGGGGCGAATACCGGGGAGCTGTTTTTT. The encoded protein is CASSQERGQGANTGELFF.